This is a list of T cell receptor beta chains from one sample in a study of OX40 agonist ivuxolimab in advanced cancers. Method: immunoSEQ multiplex PCR; TCRdb's copy keeps in-frame clones and lacks some. Of under 100,000 clones in the sample, about 88% were seen once. Here the sequenced sample was CD4+ or CD8+ T cells sorted from blood, taken in a trial of the OX40 agonist ivuxolimab. The source of these receptors is an adult with an advanced solid tumor such as melanoma, head and neck, liver or kidney cancer. Each CDR3 is given with its conserved first and last residue. Fields, in order: D gene, V gene, J gene, clone size, CDR3 DNA, CDR3 protein. A D gene is named only where the DNA matches it firmly. For some rows the clone size is stated as once, few or many, or as a class when expanded; others skip it.

.	TRBV7-6	TRBJ2-6	.	TGTGCCAGCAGCTTGTTCCGAGGGGGGAGCTCTGGGGCCAACGTCCTGACTTTC	CASSLFRGGSSGANVLTF
.	TRBV30	TRBJ1-1	.	TGTGCCTGTTTGGGGGGCGCATCGTTGAACACTGAAGCTTTCTTT	CACLGGASLNTEAFF
TRBD2	TRBV29-1	TRBJ2-5	.	TGCAGCGTTGATAGCGGGAGTGGAGAGACCCAGTACTTC	CSVDSGSGETQYF
.	TRBV15	TRBJ2-5	.	TGTGCCACCAGCAGAGATCTAGGGGCGGAGACCCAGTACTTC	CATSRDLGAETQYF
.	TRBV6-1	TRBJ1-2	.	TGTGCCAGCAGTGAAAGGACGTTCTATGGCTACACCTTC	CASSERTFYGYTF
.	TRBV6-5	TRBJ2-7	.	TGTGCCAGCGGCGAAGGGTTTGGCGAGCAGTACTTC	CASGEGFGEQYF
.	TRBV2	TRBJ2-3	.	TGTGCCAGCAGTGCGGGGTCAGGGCGCGCAGATACGCAGTATTTT	CASSAGSGRADTQYF
.	TRBV10-3	TRBJ1-2	few	TGTGCCATCAGTGTTCAGGTCCACTATGGCTACACCTTC	CAISVQVHYGYTF
TRBD1	TRBV18	TRBJ1-2	.	TGTGCCAGCTCACCGGGACAGGATATCTATGGCTACACCTTC	CASSPGQDIYGYTF
.	TRBV6-6	TRBJ1-3	.	TGTGCCAGCAGTCCTCCGGGCCCTGGAAACACCATATATTTT	CASSPPGPGNTIYF
TRBD2	TRBV2	TRBJ2-3	.	TGTGCCAGCAAGGCGGGGGGGGCTAGCACAGATACGCAGTATTTT	CASKAGGASTDTQYF
TRBD2	TRBV2	TRBJ2-7	.	TGTGCCACCGGACTAGCGGGTGGGGGGCCCTACGAGCAGTACTTC	CATGLAGGGPYEQYF
.	TRBV5-5	TRBJ1-4	.	TGTGCCAGCTCCTTTACAGGGCCCCTTAATGAAAAACTGTTTTTT	CASSFTGPLNEKLFF
.	TRBV18	TRBJ1-1	.	TGTGCCAGCTCACCGTCAAACACTGAAGCTTTCTTT	CASSPSNTEAFF
.	TRBV6-6	TRBJ2-1	.	TGTGCCAGCAGTTATAGAGGTGAGCAGTTCTTC	CASSYRGEQFF
TRBD1	TRBV6-1	TRBJ1-2	.	TGTGCCAGCAACAGGGACAGGGGGGCGAATGGCTACACCTTC	CASNRDRGANGYTF
.	TRBV7-3	TRBJ2-2	.	TGTGCCAGCAGCTTGTTTCCCACCGGGGAGCTGTTTTTT	CASSLFPTGELFF
.	TRBV2	TRBJ2-3	.	TGTGCCAGCAGTGAAGTCGGAAACGCAGATACGCAGTATTTT	CASSEVGNADTQYF
TRBD1	TRBV11-2	TRBJ2-3	once	TGTGCCAGCAGCCACGGGACAGGGGGCTTAGATACGCAGTATTTT	CASSHGTGGLDTQYF
.	TRBV27	TRBJ2-7	once	TGTGCCAGCAGTTTAAGGGAAGACTACGAGCAGTACTTC	CASSLREDYEQYF
TRBD1	TRBV5-4	TRBJ1-2	.	TGTGCCAGCAGCCAGGACAGGGGGGGTGGCTACACCTTC	CASSQDRGGGYTF
TRBD1	TRBV5-5	TRBJ2-3	.	TGTGCCAGTCACAGGGACAGCGCCACAGATACGCAGTATTTT	CASHRDSATDTQYF
.	TRBV5-1	TRBJ2-7	.	TGCGCCAGCAGCTTGGAGGGGCAGTCGCAGTACTTC	CASSLEGQSQYF
TRBD1	TRBV19	TRBJ1-4	.	TGTGCCAGTAAGCCGCAGGGGGCTAATGAAAAACTGTTTTTT	CASKPQGANEKLFF
.	TRBV7-9	TRBJ2-7	.	TGTGCCAGCAGCTACCTCAACCGGGACCGCGCCTACGAGCAGTACTTC	CASSYLNRDRAYEQYF
TRBD2	TRBV5-8	TRBJ2-1	.	TGTGCCAGCAGCTTGTGGACTAGCGGGAGCGCAGTATACAATGAGCAGTTCTTC	CASSLWTSGSAVYNEQFF
.	TRBV29-1	TRBJ1-1	.	TGCAGCGTTGAAGATCGTCGGTGGGCATTAAACACTGAAGCTTTCTTT	CSVEDRRWALNTEAFF
TRBD1	TRBV2	TRBJ2-1	.	TGTGCCAGCAGTGAAGCGGGACAGGTATCGGGGTTGTTCTTC	CASSEAGQVSGLFF
.	TRBV27	TRBJ1-6	once	TGTGCCAGCAGTCCAAGGGACGGGCGGCGTTCACCCCTCCACTTT	CASSPRDGRRSPLHF
TRBD2	TRBV30	TRBJ2-7	.	TGTGCCTGGAGTAAAAGCGGGAACTACGAGCAGTACTTC	CAWSKSGNYEQYF
.	TRBV5-6	TRBJ1-1	.	TGTGCCAGCAGCGAATCCCTGGGGGGGAGAAGGAACACTGAAGCTTTCTTT	CASSESLGGRRNTEAFF
.	TRBV19	TRBJ1-5	.	TGTGCCAGTAGTAGGAGTCAGGCTAGCAATCAGCCCCAGCATTTT	CASSRSQASNQPQHF
.	TRBV19	TRBJ1-1	.	TGTGCCAGTAGTCCCCAGATGGGGACTGAAGCTTTCTTT	CASSPQMGTEAFF
.	TRBV25-1	TRBJ2-7	.	TGTGCCAGCAGTCACTCGAGGGGGGGTGAGGTCTACGAGCAGTACTTC	CASSHSRGGEVYEQYF
.	TRBV29-1	TRBJ1-2	.	TGCAGCGTTGGGGCTGAGGGTATGCACTATGGCTACACCTTC	CSVGAEGMHYGYTF
.	TRBV5-1	TRBJ2-1	.	TGCGCCAGCAGCTTTTCGTCGGGCTCCTACAATGAGCAGTTCTTC	CASSFSSGSYNEQFF
TRBD2	TRBV6-6	TRBJ2-1	.	TGTGCCAGCAGGTCACTAGCGGGGGAAAGTGAGCAGTTCTTC	CASRSLAGESEQFF